One T cell receptor (beta chain) is described in this entry. The data belong to a study of blood T cell repertoires in COVID-19. Germline V gives CDR1 LNHDA, CDR2 SQIVND (reference sequence). The V end lost 10 bases, the J end lost 1 base, and 16 bases lay between the germline ends. CDR3 size: 14 residues. Produced via immunoSEQ multiplex PCR; TCRdb's table is partial and in-frame only. The table has roughly 100,000 clones, 89% seen once. The clonotype originates from a woman aged 55-70 years with acute or convalescent COVID-19. This chain joins TRBV19 and TRBJ1-1; D gene uncertain. Sequenced material: peripheral blood. For the CDR3, the DNA is TGTGCCACTCGGTCAGGCCCCTGGAACACTGAAGCTTTCTTT. Its translation is CATRSGPWNTEAFF.